This is a list of T cell receptor beta chains from one sample in a study of T-cell memory formation after mild COVID-19. TCRdb re-analysed the 5' RACE reads in MiXCR, keeping a single row per CDR3 protein. The table has 400,000 or so distinct CDR3 sequences, 20% seen once; the top ten hold 7.5% to 9.5%. Sequenced input: PBMCs or a T cell subset sorted from them (not recorded which). Receptor source: an adult woman who had mild COVID-19 (a few samples of this study predate the infection). Cell type and time point are not known. The CDR3 runs from the conserved cysteine through the conserved F or W. The D gene is left open where the match is weak. The size of a clone is reported for some rows only, either as once, few or many, or as a class for expanded clones.

>-|TRBJ1-1|TRBV7-9|few
TGTGCCACCGGAACCGTGAACACTGAAGCTTTCTTT
CATGTVNTEAFF
>TRBD2|TRBJ2-5|TRBV2|few
TGTGCCAGCAGTGATCGCAGCGGGAGGGCCCAAGAGACCCAGTACTTC
CASSDRSGRAQETQYF
>TRBD1|TRBJ2-7|TRBV7-9|-
TGTGCCAGCAGCTTAACTCCGGACAGGGCCTACGAGCAGTACTTC
CASSLTPDRAYEQYF
>-|TRBJ1-1|TRBV15|few
TGTGCCACCAGCAGAGATCAGGGTCCCGAAGTGGCTTTCTTT
CATSRDQGPEVAFF
>TRBD2|TRBJ2-1|TRBV12-3/TRBV12-4|-
TGTGCCAGCAGGGAGGGACTAGCGGGAGTTGGTGAGCAGTTCTTC
CASREGLAGVGEQFF
>-|TRBJ2-3|TRBV6-6|-
TGTGCCAGCAGGTCCCGTGCGTCAGATACGCAGTATTTT
CASRSRASDTQYF
>-|TRBJ2-3|TRBV3-1|few
TGTGCCAGCAGCCAAGATATGACAACCACAGATACGCAGTATTTT
CASSQDMTTTDTQYF
>TRBD1|TRBJ1-5|TRBV10-3|few
TGTGCCATCAGTGGGGGGACAGGGAATCAGCCCCAGCATTTT
CAISGGTGNQPQHF
>-|TRBJ2-7|TRBV28|few
TGTGCCAGCAGTACCACAGGAGATGCACGCTACGAGCAGTACTTC
CASSTTGDARYEQYF
>-|TRBJ1-6|TRBV27|few
TGTGCCAGCAGTTTATCGTCGGGGATTATGGGACCCCTCCACTTT
CASSLSSGIMGPLHF
>TRBD1|TRBJ2-2|TRBV12-5|-
TGTGCTAGTGGTTTCACGACAGGGTTGGACACCGGGGAGCTGTTTTTT
CASGFTTGLDTGELFF
>-|TRBJ2-3|TRBV15|few
TGTGCCACCCGGGGGACCAGCACAGATACGCAGTATTTT
CATRGTSTDTQYF
>-|TRBJ1-2|TRBV6-1|-
TGTGCCAGCAGTGAATCGGGGTGGGGCTACACCTTC
CASSESGWGYTF
>-|TRBJ1-1|TRBV30|-
TGTGCCCTTTCCACCCTGGGGGCTTTCTTT
CALSTLGAFF
>-|TRBJ1-2|TRBV7-9|-
TGTGCCAGCAGCTCCAAAGGGGAGGGCAGAGGCTACACCTTC
CASSSKGEGRGYTF
>-|TRBJ2-5|TRBV7-9|many
TGTGCCAGCAGCTCCGCATCCGCGGAGACCCAGTACTTC
CASSSASAETQYF
>-|TRBJ2-7|TRBV14|-
TGTGCCAGCAGCCAAGACACAATCGGGGAAGGTTGGGAGCAGTACTTC
CASSQDTIGEGWEQYF
>TRBD1|TRBJ2-7|TRBV7-9|-
TGTGCCAGCCGTCAGGGGGCCTACGAGCAGTACTTC
CASRQGAYEQYF
>-|TRBJ1-1|TRBV9|-
TGTGCCAGCAGCGTAGGGCTTGGGCAGCCTGAAGCTTTCTTT
CASSVGLGQPEAFF
>TRBD1|TRBJ2-3|TRBV28|few
TGTGCCAGCAGTCTCTTGGACAGGGGAGGCACAGATACGCAGTATTTT
CASSLLDRGGTDTQYF
>-|TRBJ1-2|TRBV3-1|few
TGTGCCAGCAGCCCGGGACCGCGATACACCTATGGCTACACCTTC
CASSPGPRYTYGYTF
>-|TRBJ1-4|TRBV20-1|once
TGCAGTGCTAGAGATCCCCGACAGGATGAAAAACTGTTTTTT
CSARDPRQDEKLFF
>-|TRBJ2-7|TRBV5-6|few
TGTGCCAGCAGCTTTGGGGACTCCCTCTACGAGCAGTACTTC
CASSFGDSLYEQYF
>-|TRBJ1-3|TRBV12-3/TRBV12-4|few
TGTGCCAGCAGGATAAACACCATATATTTT
CASRINTIYF
>TRBD1|TRBJ2-3|TRBV24-1|few
TGTGCCACCAGTGATTCACAGGGGAACACAGATACGCAGTATTTT
CATSDSQGNTDTQYF
>TRBD2|TRBJ2-7|TRBV15|many
TGTGCCACCAGCAGTGTAGTACTAGCGGGTGGGAACCGCTACGAGCAGTACTTC
CATSSVVLAGGNRYEQYF
>-|TRBJ2-2|TRBV6-6|-
TGTGCCAGCAGTGGTTGGCCCTTGGCTCAACTACCAGGGACCGGGGAGCTGTTTTTT
CASSGWPLAQLPGTGELFF
>TRBD1|TRBJ1-2|TRBV7-9|-
TGTGCCAGCAGCTCATTCGACAGGGACTATGGCTACACCTTC
CASSSFDRDYGYTF